This TCR beta chain appears in the sequencing data of a study of metastatic and nonmetastatic thyroid tumors. Study summary: Repertoires from malignant and benign thyroid patients were compared across blood and tumor or nodule tissue.

On this clone itself: No antigen is known for it.

Treatment of any kind had been given to no patient before thyroid surgery. Germline assignment: CDR1 SGHAT and CDR2 FQNNGV. V lost 4 bases to trimming and J lost 4 bases, with 20 bases between them. There are 17 residues in the CDR3. Whole-study findings and limits: A significant increase in TCR beta diversity was reportedly seen in malignant thyroid tumors relative to benign nodules, in blood and tumor.

As originally analysed: Clinicopathological groups differed in CDR3, with these differences serving to build a distant-metastasis classifier for papillary thyroid cancer. TCRdb re-called clones from the PCR reads using MiXCR. TCRdb, not the original authors, processed these V and J calls. The table has some 30,000 clones, about 30% seen once; the top ten hold roughly 32%. The chain is built from TRBV11-2 and TRBJ2-1; no clear D. The TCR originated in a female donor with papillary thyroid cancer or a benign thyroid nodule (not recorded which). Some clones in this sample may be carry-over from other donors' samples. What was sequenced was blood. CDR3 sequence (DNA): TGTGCCAGCAGCTCTCCTTATTCTAGTCGTATATACAATGAGCAGTTCTTC. The encoded protein is CASSSPYSSRIYNEQFF.